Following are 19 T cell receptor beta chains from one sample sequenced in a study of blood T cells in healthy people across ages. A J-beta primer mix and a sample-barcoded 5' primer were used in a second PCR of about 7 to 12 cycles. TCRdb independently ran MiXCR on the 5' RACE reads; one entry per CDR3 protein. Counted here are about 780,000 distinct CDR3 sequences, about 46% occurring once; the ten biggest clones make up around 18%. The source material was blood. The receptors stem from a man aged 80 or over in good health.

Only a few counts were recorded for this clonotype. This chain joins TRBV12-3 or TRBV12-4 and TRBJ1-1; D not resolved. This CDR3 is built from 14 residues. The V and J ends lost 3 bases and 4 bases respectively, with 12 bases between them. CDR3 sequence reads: CASSLVGLSTEAFF. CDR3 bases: TGTGCCAGCAGTTTGGTAGGGTTGAGCACTGAAGCTTTCTTT.

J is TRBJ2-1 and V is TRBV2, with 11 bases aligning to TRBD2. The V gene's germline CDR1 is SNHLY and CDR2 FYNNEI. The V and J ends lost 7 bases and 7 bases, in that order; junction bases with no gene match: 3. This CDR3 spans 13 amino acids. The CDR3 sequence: CASKLAGVNEQFF. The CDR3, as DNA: TGTGCCAGCAAACTAGCGGGAGTAAATGAGCAGTTCTTC.

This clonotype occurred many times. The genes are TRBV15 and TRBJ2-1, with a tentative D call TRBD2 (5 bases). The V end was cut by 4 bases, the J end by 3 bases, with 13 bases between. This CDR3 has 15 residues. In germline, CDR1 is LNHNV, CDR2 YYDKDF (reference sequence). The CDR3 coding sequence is TGTGCCACCAGCACCCGAGGGTCCCTCTACAATGAGCAGTTCTTC. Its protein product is CATSTRGSLYNEQFF.

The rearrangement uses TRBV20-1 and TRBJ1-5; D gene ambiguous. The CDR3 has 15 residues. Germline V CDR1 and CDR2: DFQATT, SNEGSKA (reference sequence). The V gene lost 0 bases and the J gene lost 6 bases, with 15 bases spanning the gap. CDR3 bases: TGCAGTGCTAGAGATGGCACAAAGGTCGGTCAGCCCCAGCATTTT. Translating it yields CSARDGTKVGQPQHF.

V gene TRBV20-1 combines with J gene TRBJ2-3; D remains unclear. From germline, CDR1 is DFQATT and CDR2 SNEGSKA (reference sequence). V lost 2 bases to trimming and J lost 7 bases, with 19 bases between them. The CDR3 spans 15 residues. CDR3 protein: CSARLPSGVGNTQYF. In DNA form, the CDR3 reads TGCAGTGCTAGACTACCGTCTGGCGTCGGAAATACGCAGTATTTT.

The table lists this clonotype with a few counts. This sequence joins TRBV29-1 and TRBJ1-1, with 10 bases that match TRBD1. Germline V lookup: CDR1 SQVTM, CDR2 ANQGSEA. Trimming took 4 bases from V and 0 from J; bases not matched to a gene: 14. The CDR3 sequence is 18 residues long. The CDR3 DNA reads TGCAGCGTTGGAGTGACAGGGGGCGCGGGGAGGCTGAACACTGAAGCTTTCTTT. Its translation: CSVGVTGGAGRLNTEAFF.

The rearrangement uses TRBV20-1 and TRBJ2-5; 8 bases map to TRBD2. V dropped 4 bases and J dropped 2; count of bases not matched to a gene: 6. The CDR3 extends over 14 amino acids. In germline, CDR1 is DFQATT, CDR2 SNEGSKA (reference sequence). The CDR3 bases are TGCAGTGCTACGGTGGGACTAGGGCAAGAGACCCAGTACTTC. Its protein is CSATVGLGQETQYF.

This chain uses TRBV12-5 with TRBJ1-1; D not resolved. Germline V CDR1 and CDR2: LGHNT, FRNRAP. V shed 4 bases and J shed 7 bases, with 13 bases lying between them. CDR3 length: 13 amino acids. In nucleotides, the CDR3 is TGTGCTAGTGGTTGGCACTCGATGGGTGAAGCTTTCTTT. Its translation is CASGWHSMGEAFF.

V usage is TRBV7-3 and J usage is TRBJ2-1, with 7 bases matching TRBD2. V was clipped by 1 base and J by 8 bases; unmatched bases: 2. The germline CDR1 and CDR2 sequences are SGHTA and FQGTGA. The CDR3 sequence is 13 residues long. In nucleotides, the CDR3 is TGTGCCAGCAGCTTAATTGCGGGGGATGAGCAGTTCTTC. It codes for CASSLIAGDEQFF.

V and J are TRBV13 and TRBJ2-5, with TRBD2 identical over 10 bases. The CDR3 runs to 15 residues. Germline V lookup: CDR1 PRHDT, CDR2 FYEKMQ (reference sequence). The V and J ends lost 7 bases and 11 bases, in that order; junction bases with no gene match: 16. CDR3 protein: CASTQREGRYNGQYF. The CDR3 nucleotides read TGTGCCAGCACACAGCGGGAGGGCCGCTACAATGGGCAGTACTTC. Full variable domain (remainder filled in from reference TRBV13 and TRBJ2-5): AAGVIQSPRHLIKEKRETATLKCYPIPRHDTVYWYQQGPGQDPQFLISFYEKMQSDKGSIPDRFSAQQFSDYHSELNMSSLELGDSALYFCASTQREGRYNGQYFGPGTRLLVL.

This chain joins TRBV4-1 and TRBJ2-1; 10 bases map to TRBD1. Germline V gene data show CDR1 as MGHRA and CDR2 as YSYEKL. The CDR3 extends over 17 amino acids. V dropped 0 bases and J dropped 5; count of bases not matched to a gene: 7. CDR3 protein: CASSQDPGQGYDNEQFF. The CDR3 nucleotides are TGCGCCAGCAGCCAAGATCCGGGACAGGGGTACGACAATGAGCAGTTCTTC.

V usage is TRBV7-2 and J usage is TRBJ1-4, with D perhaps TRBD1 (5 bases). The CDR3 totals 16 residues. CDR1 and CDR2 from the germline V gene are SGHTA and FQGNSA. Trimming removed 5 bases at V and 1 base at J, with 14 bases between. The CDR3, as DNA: TGTGCCAGCAGCCGTTCCCAGGGTAAAACTAATGAAAAACTGTTTTTT. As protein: CASSRSQGKTNEKLFF.

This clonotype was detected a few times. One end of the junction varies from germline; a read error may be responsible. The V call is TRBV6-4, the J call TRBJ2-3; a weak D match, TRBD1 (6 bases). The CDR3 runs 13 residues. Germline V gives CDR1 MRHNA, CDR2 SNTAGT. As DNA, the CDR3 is TGTGCCAGCAGCGACCGGGACACAAATACGCAGTATTTT. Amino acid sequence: CASSDRDTNTQYF.

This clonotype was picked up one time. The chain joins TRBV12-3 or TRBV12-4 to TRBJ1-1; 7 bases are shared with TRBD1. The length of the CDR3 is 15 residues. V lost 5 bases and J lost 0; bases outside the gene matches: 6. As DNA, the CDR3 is TGTGCCAGCAGTCTCGAACAGGGGATGAACACTGAAGCTTTCTTT. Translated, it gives CASSLEQGMNTEAFF.

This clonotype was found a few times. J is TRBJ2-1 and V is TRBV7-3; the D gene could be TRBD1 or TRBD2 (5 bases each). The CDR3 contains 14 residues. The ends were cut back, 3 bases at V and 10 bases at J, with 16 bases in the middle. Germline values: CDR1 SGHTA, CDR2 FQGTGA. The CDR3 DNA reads TGTGCCAGCAGCTTTGGGGGAGAAATCGGCGAGCAGTTCTTC. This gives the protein CASSFGGEIGEQFF. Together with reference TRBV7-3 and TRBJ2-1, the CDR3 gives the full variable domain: GAGVSQTPSNKVTEKGKYVELRCDPISGHTALYWYRQSLGQGPEFLIYFQGTGAADDSGLPNDRFFAVRPEGSVSTLKIQRTERGDSAVYLCASSFGGEIGEQFFGPGTRLTVL.

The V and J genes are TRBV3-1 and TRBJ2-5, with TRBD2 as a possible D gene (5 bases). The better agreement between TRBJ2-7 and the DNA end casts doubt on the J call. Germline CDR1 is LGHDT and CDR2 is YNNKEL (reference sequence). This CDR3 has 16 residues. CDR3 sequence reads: CASSQDYNLEVDEQYF. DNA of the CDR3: TGTGCCAGCAGCCAAGATTACAACCTGGAGGTCGACGAGCAGTACTTC.

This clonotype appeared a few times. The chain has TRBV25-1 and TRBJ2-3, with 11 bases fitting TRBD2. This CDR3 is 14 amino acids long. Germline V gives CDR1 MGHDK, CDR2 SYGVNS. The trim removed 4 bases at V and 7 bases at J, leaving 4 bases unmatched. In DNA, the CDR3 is TGTGCCAGCAGTGCCTCTAGCGGGAGGCATACGCAGTATTTT. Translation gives CASSASSGRHTQYF.

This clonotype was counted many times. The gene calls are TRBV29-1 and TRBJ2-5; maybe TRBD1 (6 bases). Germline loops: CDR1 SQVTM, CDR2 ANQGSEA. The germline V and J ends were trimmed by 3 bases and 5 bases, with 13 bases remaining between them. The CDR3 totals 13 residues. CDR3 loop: CSVDHRVGETQYF. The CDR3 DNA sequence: TGCAGCGTTGATCACAGGGTTGGGGAGACCCAGTACTTC.

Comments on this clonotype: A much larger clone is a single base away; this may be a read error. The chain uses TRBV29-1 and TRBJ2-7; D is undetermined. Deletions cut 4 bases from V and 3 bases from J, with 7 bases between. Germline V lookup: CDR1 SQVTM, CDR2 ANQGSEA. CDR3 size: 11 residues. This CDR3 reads CSVGSIYEQYF. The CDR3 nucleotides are TGCAGCGTTGGTTCAATCTACGAGCAGTACTTC.